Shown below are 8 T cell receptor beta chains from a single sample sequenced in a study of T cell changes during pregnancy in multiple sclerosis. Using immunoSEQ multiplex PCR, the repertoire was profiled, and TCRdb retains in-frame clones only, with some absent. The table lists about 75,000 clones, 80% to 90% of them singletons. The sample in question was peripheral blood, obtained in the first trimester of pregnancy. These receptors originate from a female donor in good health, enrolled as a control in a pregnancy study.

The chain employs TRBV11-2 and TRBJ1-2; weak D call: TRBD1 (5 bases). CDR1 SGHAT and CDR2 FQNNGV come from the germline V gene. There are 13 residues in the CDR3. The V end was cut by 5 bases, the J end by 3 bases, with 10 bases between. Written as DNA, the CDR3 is TGTGCCAGCAGCCCAGACAGATACTATGGCTACACCTTC. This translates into CASSPDRYYGYTF.

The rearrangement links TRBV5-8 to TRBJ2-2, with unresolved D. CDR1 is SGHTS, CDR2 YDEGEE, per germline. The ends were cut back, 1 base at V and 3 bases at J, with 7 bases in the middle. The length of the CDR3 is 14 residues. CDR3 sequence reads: CASSLSGYTGELFF. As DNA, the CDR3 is TGTGCCAGCAGCTTGTCCGGGTACACCGGGGAGCTGTTTTTT.

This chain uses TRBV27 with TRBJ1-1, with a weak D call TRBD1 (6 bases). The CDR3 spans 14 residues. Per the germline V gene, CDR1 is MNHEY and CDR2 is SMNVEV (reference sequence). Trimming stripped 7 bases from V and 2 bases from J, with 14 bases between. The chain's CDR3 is CASTSMGTNTEAFF. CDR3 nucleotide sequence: TGTGCCAGCACCTCGATGGGGACAAACACTGAAGCTTTCTTT.

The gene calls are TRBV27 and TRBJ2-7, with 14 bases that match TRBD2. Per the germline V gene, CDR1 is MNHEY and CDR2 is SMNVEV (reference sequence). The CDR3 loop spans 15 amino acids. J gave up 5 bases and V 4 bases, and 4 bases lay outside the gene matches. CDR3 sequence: CASSSGTSGRNEQYF. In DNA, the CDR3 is TGTGCCAGCAGTTCCGGGACTAGCGGGAGAAACGAGCAGTACTTC.

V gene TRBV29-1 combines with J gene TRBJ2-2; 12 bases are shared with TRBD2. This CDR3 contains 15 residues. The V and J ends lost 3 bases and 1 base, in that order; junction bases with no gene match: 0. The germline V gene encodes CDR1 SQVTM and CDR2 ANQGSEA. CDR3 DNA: TGCAGCGTTGAGACTAGCGGGAGGAACACCGGGGAGCTGTTTTTT. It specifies CSVETSGRNTGELFF.

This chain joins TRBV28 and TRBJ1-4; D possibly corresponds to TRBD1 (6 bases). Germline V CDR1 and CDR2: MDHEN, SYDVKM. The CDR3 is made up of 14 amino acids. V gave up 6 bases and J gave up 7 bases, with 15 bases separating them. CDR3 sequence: CASRLSGVGEKLFF. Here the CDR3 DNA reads TGTGCCAGCAGACTGTCAGGGGTTGGTGAAAAACTGTTTTTT. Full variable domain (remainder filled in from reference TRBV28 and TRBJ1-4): DVKVTQSSRYLVKRTGEKVFLECVQDMDHENMFWYRQDPGLGLRLIYFSYDVKMKEKGDIPEGYSVSREKKERFSLILESASTNQTSMYLCASRLSGVGEKLFFGSGTQLSVL.

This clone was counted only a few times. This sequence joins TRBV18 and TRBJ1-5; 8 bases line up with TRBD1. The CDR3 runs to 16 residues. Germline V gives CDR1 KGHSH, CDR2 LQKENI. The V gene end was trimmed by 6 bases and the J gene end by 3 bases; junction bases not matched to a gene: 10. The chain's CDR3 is CASSPTGANLNQPQHF. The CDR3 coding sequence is TGTGCCAGCTCGCCGACAGGGGCAAACCTCAATCAGCCCCAGCATTTT.

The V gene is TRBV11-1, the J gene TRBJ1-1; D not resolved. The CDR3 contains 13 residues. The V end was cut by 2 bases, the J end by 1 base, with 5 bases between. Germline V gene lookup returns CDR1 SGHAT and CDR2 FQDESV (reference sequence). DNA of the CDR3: TGTGCCAGCAGCTTATCAGAGAACACTGAAGCTTTCTTT. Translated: CASSLSENTEAFF.